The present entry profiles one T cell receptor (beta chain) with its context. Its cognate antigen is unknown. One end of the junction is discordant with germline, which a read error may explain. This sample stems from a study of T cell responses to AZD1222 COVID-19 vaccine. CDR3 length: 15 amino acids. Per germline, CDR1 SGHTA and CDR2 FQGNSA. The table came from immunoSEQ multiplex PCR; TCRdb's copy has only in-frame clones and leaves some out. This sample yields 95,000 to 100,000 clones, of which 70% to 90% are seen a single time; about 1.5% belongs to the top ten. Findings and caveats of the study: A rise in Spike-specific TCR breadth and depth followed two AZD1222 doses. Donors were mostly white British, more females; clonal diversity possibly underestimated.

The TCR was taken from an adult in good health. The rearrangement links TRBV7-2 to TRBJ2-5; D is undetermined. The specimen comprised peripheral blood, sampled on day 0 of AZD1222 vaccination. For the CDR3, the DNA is TGTGCCAGCAGCGTAGCCAGAGGCCTCCAAGAGACCCAGTACTTC. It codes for CASSVARGLQETQYF. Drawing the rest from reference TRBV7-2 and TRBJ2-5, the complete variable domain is GAGVSQSPSNKVTEKGKDVELRCDPISGHTALYWYRQSLGQGLEFLIYFQGNSAPDKSGLPSDRFSAERTGGSVSTLTIQRTQQEDSAVYLCASSVARGLQETQYFGPGTRLLVL.